A selection of T cell receptor beta chains follows, all from one sample in a study of blood T cells in healthy people across ages. One entry per CDR3 protein results from TCRdb running MiXCR on the 5' RACE reads. This sample yields hundreds of thousands of distinct CDR3 sequences, of which roughly 40% are seen a single time; approximately 13% belongs to the top ten. The source material was blood. The receptors were gathered from a man aged 18-30 years in good health. Each CDR3 is given with its conserved first and last residue. The D gene is left open where the match is weak. Only part of the rows carry a size: once, few, many, or a class if the clone is expanded.

TRBV5-1	-	TRBJ2-2	-	TGCGCCAGCAGCTTGCAAGCAGACCTCCCCGGGGAGCTGTTTTTT	CASSLQADLPGELFF
TRBV7-9	TRBD1	TRBJ2-7	-	TGTGCCAGCAGCTATGTCCGGGACAGGCTGTACGAGCAGTACTTC	CASSYVRDRLYEQYF
TRBV20-1	-	TRBJ1-3	-	TGCAGTGCTAGAGATTCCGGGGACCTCCTCTCTGGAAACACCATATATTTT	CSARDSGDLLSGNTIYF
TRBV4-3	-	TRBJ2-5	-	TGCGCCAGCAGCCAAGATCGGGTCAGCCAAGAGACCCAGTACTTC	CASSQDRVSQETQYF
TRBV29-1	-	TRBJ2-1	-	TGCAGCGTTGTTGGTCTCCCCTCCGGAAGCTACAATGAGCAGTTCTTC	CSVVGLPSGSYNEQFF
TRBV6-6	-	TRBJ2-5	-	TGTGCCAGCGAAGGGGGACAAGAGACCCAGTACTTC	CASEGGQETQYF
TRBV27	-	TRBJ1-2	-	TGTGCCAGCAGTTTACTAGGGAACTATGGCTACACCTTC	CASSLLGNYGYTF
TRBV29-1	TRBD1	TRBJ1-2	many	TGCAGCGTTGAGGCAGGGGGCTCGTACTATGGCTACACCTTC	CSVEAGGSYYGYTF
TRBV10-3	-	TRBJ1-2	-	TGTGCCATCAGTGGTCAAGGAGGTGGCTACACCTTC	CAISGQGGGYTF
TRBV15	-	TRBJ2-2	-	TGTGCCACCAGCAGAGGGAGAACAGGGTCCCCCGGGGAGCTGTTTTTT	CATSRGRTGSPGELFF
TRBV20-1	-	TRBJ1-4	-	TGCAGTGCTAGAGATCGCGCAGCTACTAATGAAAAACTGTTTTTT	CSARDRAATNEKLFF
TRBV20-1	-	TRBJ1-6	-	TGCAGTGCTAGAGTGGCAGTAGGGGACTATAATTCACCCCTCCACTTT	CSARVAVGDYNSPLHF
TRBV12-3/TRBV12-4	-	TRBJ1-4	many	TGTGCCAGCAGTTCCCAGGGTCAGGGGGAAAAACTGTTTTTT	CASSSQGQGEKLFF
TRBV19	-	TRBJ2-4	few	TGTGCCAGTAGTGGGGAAGAACTAGCCAAAAACATTCAGTACTTC	CASSGEELAKNIQYF
TRBV4-3	TRBD2	TRBJ2-5	few	TGCGCCAGCAGCCAAGATAGGTCGGGGGGATGGCAGTACTTC	CASSQDRSGGWQYF
TRBV4-1	-	TRBJ2-2	few	TGCGCCAGCAGCCAAGTTTACCTAGCGAGTACCGGGGAGCTGTTTTTT	CASSQVYLASTGELFF
TRBV20-1	-	TRBJ2-7	-	TGCAGTGCTCACGCGTTGACAGTTGCTAACAATGAGCAGTACTTC	CSAHALTVANNEQYF
TRBV7-2	-	TRBJ2-4	-	TGTGCCAGCAGCTTACCCAGGAACGATTTAGCCAAAAACATTCGGTACTTC	CASSLPRNDLAKNIRYF
TRBV10-3	-	TRBJ2-1	-	TGTGCCATCAGCCCCCCTTACAATGAGCAGTTCTTC	CAISPPYNEQFF
TRBV20-1	TRBD1	TRBJ1-5	few	TGCAGTGCGAAGGGACAGGGTAATCAGCCCCAGCATTTT	CSAKGQGNQPQHF
TRBV7-6	TRBD1	TRBJ2-7	-	TGTGCCAGCTGCGTAGGGACAGGCGATTACGAGCAGTACTTC	CASCVGTGDYEQYF
TRBV12-3/TRBV12-4	-	TRBJ1-5	many	TGTGCCAGCAGCTTACTAAGCAATCAGCCCCAGCATTTT	CASSLLSNQPQHF
TRBV29-1	-	TRBJ2-7	-	TGCAGCGGTGGTCGTGAGGGGCGGAACGAGCAGTACTTC	CSGGREGRNEQYF
TRBV12-3/TRBV12-4	-	TRBJ1-3	-	TGTGCCAGCAGTTTTGCCGGAGGTGCTGGAAACACCATATATTTT	CASSFAGGAGNTIYF
TRBV5-1	-	TRBJ2-1	many	TGCGCCAGCAGCTTGGAGACGGCCTACAATGAGCAGTTCTTC	CASSLETAYNEQFF
TRBV2	-	TRBJ2-2	once	TGTGCCAGCAGTGAATATGGGCCCGGGGAGCTGTTTTTT	CASSEYGPGELFF
TRBV7-2	-	TRBJ1-2	-	TGTGCCAGCAGCTTACGTCCAGCCTACGGAGGCTACACCTTC	CASSLRPAYGGYTF
TRBV4-1	TRBD1	TRBJ2-7	-	TGCGCCAGCAGCCAAGACAGACAGGGAATTCGCGAGCAGTACTTC	CASSQDRQGIREQYF
TRBV18	TRBD2	TRBJ2-4	few	TGTGCCAGCTCACTACCGTTTAGCGGGACACTAGCCAAAAACATTCAGTACTTC	CASSLPFSGTLAKNIQYF
TRBV7-8	TRBD2	TRBJ2-1	-	TGTGCCAGCACCATAGCGGGGGGAACCTACAATGAGCAGTTCTTC	CASTIAGGTYNEQFF
TRBV9	-	TRBJ2-1	-	TGTGCCAGCAGCGTAGCAAGGCATAACAATGAGCAGTTCTTC	CASSVARHNNEQFF
TRBV10-3	TRBD1	TRBJ1-5	-	TGTGCCATCAGTGAGCTGGGACAGAACAATCAGCCCCAGCATTTT	CAISELGQNNQPQHF
TRBV6-5	TRBD1	TRBJ1-2	few	TGTGCCAGCAGTGTGGACAGGACTTCCTATGGCTACACCTTC	CASSVDRTSYGYTF
TRBV20-1	TRBD1	TRBJ1-1	-	TGCAGTGCCCGTGCCGGGACAGGGAACACTGAAGCTTTCTTT	CSARAGTGNTEAFF
TRBV29-1	-	TRBJ2-3	many	TGCAGCGTTGAGGCAGACACAGATACGCAGTATTTT	CSVEADTDTQYF
TRBV28	-	TRBJ2-2	-	TGTGCCAGCACTGGTGGTCGGGGAGACACCGGGGAGCTGTTTTTT	CASTGGRGDTGELFF
TRBV14	-	TRBJ2-5	few	TGTGCCAGCAGCCAAGGTAGTTGGGTGACACAAGAGACCCAGTACTTC	CASSQGSWVTQETQYF
TRBV7-2	-	TRBJ2-7	-	TGTGCCAGCAGCAACCGTAGGGAGCAGTACTTC	CASSNRREQYF
TRBV19	-	TRBJ2-3	-	TGTGCCAGTAGTACGGGGACGGCCAGCACAGATACGCAGTATTTT	CASSTGTASTDTQYF
TRBV5-1	TRBD2	TRBJ2-3	-	TGCGCCAGCAGCTCCCGACTAGCGGGAGATACGCAGTATTTT	CASSSRLAGDTQYF
TRBV12-3/TRBV12-4	-	TRBJ1-2	many	TGTGCCAGCAGCCATGGTGGGGCCTTCTATGGCTACACCTTC	CASSHGGAFYGYTF
TRBV12-3/TRBV12-4	-	TRBJ2-1	many	TGTGCCAGCAGCGTCCTGGGCAATGAGCAGTTCTTC	CASSVLGNEQFF
TRBV4-1	-	TRBJ2-7	-	TGCGCCAGCAGCCAAGAAGGCCAGGGGTATAACGAGCAGTACTTC	CASSQEGQGYNEQYF
TRBV2	-	TRBJ2-7	-	TGTGCCAGCAGTGTGTGGCGGGGAAGCTCCTACGAGCAGTACTTC	CASSVWRGSSYEQYF
TRBV20-1	-	TRBJ2-3	few	TGCAGTGCCCAGACGGTAGCGGCGCACACAGATACGCAGTATTTT	CSAQTVAAHTDTQYF
TRBV5-1	-	TRBJ2-3	once	TGCGCCAGCAGCCCTTACACCACAGATACGCAGTATTTT	CASSPYTTDTQYF
TRBV4-2	TRBD2	TRBJ2-2	-	TGTGCCAGCAGCCGGACTAGCGGGGGGTCGACCGGGGAGCTGTTTTTT	CASSRTSGGSTGELFF
TRBV6-2/TRBV6-3	TRBD1	TRBJ2-5	many	TGTGCCAGCACCCCTACCCTAGGGACAGAGTCGTACTTC	CASTPTLGTESYF
TRBV5-1	TRBD2	TRBJ2-1	-	TGCGCCAGCAGTTGGTTAGCGGGAATGGATGAGAAGTTCTTC	CASSWLAGMDEKFF
TRBV6-1	TRBD2	TRBJ2-5	-	TGTGCCAACTCAGCGGGAGGGTACTACCAAGAGACCCAGTACTTC	CANSAGGYYQETQYF
TRBV7-9	-	TRBJ1-1	-	TGTGCCAGCAGCTTAAACGACGGGAACACTGAAGCTTTCTTT	CASSLNDGNTEAFF
TRBV12-3/TRBV12-4	-	TRBJ1-2	few	TGTGCCAGCAGTTCCGGGCCAGCGAGCTATGGCTACACCTTC	CASSSGPASYGYTF
TRBV6-5	-	TRBJ1-1	few	TGTGCCAGCAGCCGGACAGTTTTCCGGGACACTGAAGCTTTCTTT	CASSRTVFRDTEAFF
TRBV25-1	-	TRBJ1-1	-	TGTGCCAGCAGCCACGGTAGGGGCACTGAAGCTTTCTTT	CASSHGRGTEAFF
TRBV3-1	TRBD2	TRBJ2-5	-	TGTGCCAGCAGCCAAGAGATTTCTAGCGGAGAGACCCAGTACTTC	CASSQEISSGETQYF
TRBV12-3/TRBV12-4	TRBD1	TRBJ1-2	-	TGTGCCAGCAGGTACGCGACAGGGAACTATGGCTACACCTTC	CASRYATGNYGYTF
TRBV18	-	TRBJ2-3	-	TGTGCCAGCTCCTACCTGCGGAGCACAGATACGCAGTATTTT	CASSYLRSTDTQYF